Below, one T cell receptor (beta chain) is given with its context. No antigen is known for it. This entry belongs to a study of Ad26.COV2.S vaccination and SARS-CoV-2 variants. On the study more broadly: Doses of Ad26.COV2.S were injected into muscle once or twice, 56 days apart.

Sequencing used immunoSEQ multiplex PCR; TCRdb keeps in-frame clones, though not all of them. The sample has about 410,000 clones; around 89% are singletons. Study-level findings and limits: Overall T cell responses may have been underestimated by the analyses of TCR breadth and depth. Vaccinees showed greater spike-specific TCR breadth than placebo recipients. Following vaccination, spike-specific CD8+ and CD4+ T cell responses reportedly exhibited substantial breadth.

The V gene end was trimmed by 1 base and the J gene end by 4 bases; junction bases not matched to a gene: 2. The CDR3 spans 15 residues. Germline V CDR1 and CDR2: LNHNV, YYDKDF (reference sequence). Specified treatment: around 19 received Ad26.COV2.S at low or high dose, single or two shots; roughly five received placebo; per-sample allocation not given. Day 63 after the first injection of vaccine or placebo was the sampling time. The chain uses TRBV15 and TRBJ2-1, with 9 bases identical to TRBD2. The clonotype originates from a person aged 18-60 years who received the Ad26.COV2.S COVID-19 vaccine or a placebo. The material sequenced was peripheral blood, taken in a trial of Ad26.COV2.S vaccine versus placebo. The CDR3 spells CATSRASGRYNEQFF. The CDR3 DNA follows: TGTGCCACCAGCAGAGCCAGCGGGAGGTACAATGAGCAGTTCTTC.